This is a list of T cell receptor beta chains from one sample in a study of blood T cell repertoires in COVID-19. Sequencing was performed with immunoSEQ multiplex PCR; in TCRdb, only in-frame clones are kept and a portion is missing. The repertoire holds about 210,000 clones, about 87% seen once, with 10% in the top ten. Sequencing used PBMCs or T cells enriched from blood (not recorded which). Source of these receptors: a young man with acute COVID-19. The CDR3 runs from the conserved cysteine through the conserved F or W. The order of the fields is D gene, J gene, V gene, CDR3 DNA, CDR3 protein. D genes are given only for firm matches.

d_gene: TRBD2
j_gene: TRBJ2-1
v_gene: TRBV28
CDR3nt: TGTGCCAGCAGTCTAGGGACTAGCGGTTACAATGAGCAGTTCTTC
CDR3aa: CASSLGTSGYNEQFF

d_gene: TRBD2
j_gene: TRBJ2-5
v_gene: TRBV19
CDR3nt: TGTGCCAGTAGTATCGGTCTAGCGGGAGGAGAGACCCAGTACTTC
CDR3aa: CASSIGLAGGETQYF

d_gene: TRBD2
j_gene: TRBJ2-1
v_gene: TRBV28
CDR3nt: TGTGCCAGCAGCGGGGGGACTACTACGAGGAATGAGCAGTTCTTC
CDR3aa: CASSGGTTTRNEQFF

d_gene: -
j_gene: TRBJ2-7
v_gene: TRBV2
CDR3nt: TGTGCCAGCAGTGGGGGGACAACGAGATCCTACGAGCAGTACTTC
CDR3aa: CASSGGTTRSYEQYF

d_gene: -
j_gene: TRBJ2-5
v_gene: TRBV7-9
CDR3nt: TGTGCCAGCAGCTTAGCGGGTTTACTAGCTCGAGAGACCCAGTACTTC
CDR3aa: CASSLAGLLARETQYF

d_gene: -
j_gene: TRBJ2-3
v_gene: TRBV20-1
CDR3nt: TGCAGTGCTAGTCGAGGGAGCCCCACAGATACGCAGTATTTT
CDR3aa: CSASRGSPTDTQYF

d_gene: -
j_gene: TRBJ2-1
v_gene: TRBV24-1
CDR3nt: TGTGCCACCAGTGGCCCCCGTGAGTCACCCAATGAGCAGTTCTTC
CDR3aa: CATSGPRESPNEQFF

d_gene: -
j_gene: TRBJ2-7
v_gene: TRBV6-5
CDR3nt: TGTGCCAGCAGTTACCTCACAGGGTCCTACGAGCAGTACTTC
CDR3aa: CASSYLTGSYEQYF

d_gene: -
j_gene: TRBJ2-1
v_gene: TRBV7-9
CDR3nt: TGTGCCAGCAGCCCCGGGAACTACAATGAGCAGTTCTTC
CDR3aa: CASSPGNYNEQFF

d_gene: -
j_gene: TRBJ1-2
v_gene: TRBV3-1/TRBV3-2
CDR3nt: TGTGCCAGCAGCCAAGAAGAATGGGGGGTTTATGGCTACACCTTC
CDR3aa: CASSQEEWGVYGYTF

d_gene: -
j_gene: TRBJ2-2
v_gene: TRBV11-2
CDR3nt: TGTGCCAGCAGCTTTCGGCGGGGGCGGGAGAGAGCGAACACCGGGGAGCTGTTTTTT
CDR3aa: CASSFRRGRERANTGELFF